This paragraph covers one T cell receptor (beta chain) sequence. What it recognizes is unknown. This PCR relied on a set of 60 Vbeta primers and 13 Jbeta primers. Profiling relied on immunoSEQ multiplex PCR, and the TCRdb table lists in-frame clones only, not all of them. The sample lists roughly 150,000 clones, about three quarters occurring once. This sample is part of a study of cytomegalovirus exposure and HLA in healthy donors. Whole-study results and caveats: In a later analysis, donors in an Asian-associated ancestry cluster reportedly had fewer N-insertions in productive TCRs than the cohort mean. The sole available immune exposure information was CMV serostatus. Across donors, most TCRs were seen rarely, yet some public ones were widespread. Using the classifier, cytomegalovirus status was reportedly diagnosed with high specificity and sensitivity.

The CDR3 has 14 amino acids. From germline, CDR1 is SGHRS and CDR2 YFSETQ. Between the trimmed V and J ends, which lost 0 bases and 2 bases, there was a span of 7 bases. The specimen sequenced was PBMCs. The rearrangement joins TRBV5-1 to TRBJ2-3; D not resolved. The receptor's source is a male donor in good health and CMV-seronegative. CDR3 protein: CASSLAQVTDTQYF. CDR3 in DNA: TGCGCCAGCAGCTTGGCTCAGGTCACAGATACGCAGTATTTT.